The clone carrying this T cell receptor beta chain came up many times. As yet, its antigen is unknown. This sample was taken from a study of T cells in Graves' hyperthyroidism and ophthalmopathy. Notes on the study in general: Most thyroid clonotypes that were expanded above 0.001 also turned up in blood. The model forecast ophthalmopathy, anticipating it by a median roughly 6 months before onset.

Hyperthyroidism in the patients, aged 18 to 65, was newly diagnosed and under 2 months in duration. PBMCs were obtained from under 13 ml fresh peripheral blood. This CDR3 comprises 17 residues. V trimming: 5 bases; J trimming: 2 bases; junction bases outside the gene matches: 9. Per germline, CDR1 SGHTA and CDR2 FQGTGA. TCR beta CDR3 regions were amplified from RNA. Carried out on the TCR CDR3, a first-round RT-PCR used the HTBI primer set. Via MiXCR, TCRdb re-called the multiplex PCR reads, giving one row per CDR3 protein. The sample consists of 280,000 or so distinct CDR3 sequences, approximately 16% of them appearing once.

The gene calls are TRBV7-3 and TRBJ2-1; 10 nucleotides align to TRBD2. Sequenced: blood. This TCR was sampled from a woman aged 45-59 years with Graves' hyperthyroidism that later progressed to Graves' ophthalmopathy. The CDR3 DNA reads TGTGCCAGCAGCCCCGTGAGGCTAGCGGGGGCCTACAATGAGCAGTTCTTC. Translation gives CASSPVRLAGAYNEQFF.